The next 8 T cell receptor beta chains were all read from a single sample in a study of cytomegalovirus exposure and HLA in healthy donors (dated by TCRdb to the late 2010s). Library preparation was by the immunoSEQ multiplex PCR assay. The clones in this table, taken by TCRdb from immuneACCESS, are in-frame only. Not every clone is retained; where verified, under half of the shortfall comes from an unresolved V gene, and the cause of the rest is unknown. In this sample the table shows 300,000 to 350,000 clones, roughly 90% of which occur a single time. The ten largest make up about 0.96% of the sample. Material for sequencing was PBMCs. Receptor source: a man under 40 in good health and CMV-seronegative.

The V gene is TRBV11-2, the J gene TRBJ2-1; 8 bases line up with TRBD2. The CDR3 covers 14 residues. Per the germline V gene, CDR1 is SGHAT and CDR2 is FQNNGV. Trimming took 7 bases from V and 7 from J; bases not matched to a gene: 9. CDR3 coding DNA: TGTGCCAGCAAGAAGCGGGGGACCCCAAATGAGCAGTTCTTC. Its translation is CASKKRGTPNEQFF. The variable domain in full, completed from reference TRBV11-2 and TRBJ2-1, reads EAGVAQSPRYKIIEKRQSVAFWCNPISGHATLYWYQQILGQGPKLLIQFQNNGVVDDSQLPKDRFSAERLKGVDSTLKIQPAKLEDSAVYLCASKKRGTPNEQFFGPGTRLTVL.

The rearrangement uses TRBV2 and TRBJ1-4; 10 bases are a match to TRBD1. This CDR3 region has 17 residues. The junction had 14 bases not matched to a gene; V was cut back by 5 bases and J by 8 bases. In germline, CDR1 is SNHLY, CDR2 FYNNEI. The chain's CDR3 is CASSQSGTGTGVEKLFF. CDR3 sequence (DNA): TGTGCCAGCAGTCAAAGTGGGACCGGGACAGGGGTCGAAAAACTGTTTTTT. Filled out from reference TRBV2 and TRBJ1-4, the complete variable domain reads EPEVTQTPSHQVTQMGQEVILRCVPISNHLYFYWYRQILGQKVEFLVSFYNNEISEKSEIFDDQFSVERPDGSNFTLKIRSTKLEDSAMYFCASSQSGTGTGVEKLFFGSGTQLSVL.

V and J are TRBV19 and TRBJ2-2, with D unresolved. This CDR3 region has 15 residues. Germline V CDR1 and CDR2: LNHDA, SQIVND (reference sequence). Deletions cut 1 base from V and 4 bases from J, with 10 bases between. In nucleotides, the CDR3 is TGTGCCAGTAGTATAGTCCAGACACGCACCGGGGAGCTGTTTTTT. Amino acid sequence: CASSIVQTRTGELFF.

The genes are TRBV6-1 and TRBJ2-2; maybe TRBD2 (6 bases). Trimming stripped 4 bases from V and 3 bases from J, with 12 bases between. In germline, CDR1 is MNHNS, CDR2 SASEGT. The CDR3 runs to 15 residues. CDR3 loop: CASSVVTSYTGELFF. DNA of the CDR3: TGTGCCAGCAGTGTCGTTACTAGCTACACCGGGGAGCTGTTTTTT.

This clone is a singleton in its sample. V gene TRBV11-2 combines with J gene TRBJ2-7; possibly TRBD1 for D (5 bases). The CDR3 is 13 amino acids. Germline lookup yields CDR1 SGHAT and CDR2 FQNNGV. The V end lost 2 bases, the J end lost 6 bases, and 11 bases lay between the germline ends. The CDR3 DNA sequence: TGTGCCAGCAGCTTATCGGTTCAGGGCGAGCAGTACTTC. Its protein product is CASSLSVQGEQYF.

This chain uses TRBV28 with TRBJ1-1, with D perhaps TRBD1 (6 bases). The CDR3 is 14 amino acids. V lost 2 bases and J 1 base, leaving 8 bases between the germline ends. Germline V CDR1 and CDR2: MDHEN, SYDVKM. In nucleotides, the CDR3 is TGTGCCAGCAGTTTAGGACAGTCGAACACTGAAGCTTTCTTT. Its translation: CASSLGQSNTEAFF.

The CDR3 region has the DNA TGTGCCAGCAGTTACTTTGACAGGGGGGATACTGAAGCTTTCTTT. Its translation: CASSYFDRGDTEAFF. This chain connects TRBV6-5 to TRBJ1-1; 9 bases line up with TRBD1. Per the germline V gene, CDR1 is MNHEY and CDR2 is SVGAGI. The CDR3 loop spans 15 amino acids. V lost 1 base, J lost 5 bases, and 5 bases stayed unmatched.

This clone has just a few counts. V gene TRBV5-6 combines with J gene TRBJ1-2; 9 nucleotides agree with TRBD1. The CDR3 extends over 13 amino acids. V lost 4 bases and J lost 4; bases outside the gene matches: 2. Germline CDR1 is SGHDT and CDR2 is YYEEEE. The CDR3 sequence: CASSMTGGYGYTF. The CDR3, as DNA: TGTGCCAGCAGCATGACAGGGGGCTATGGCTACACCTTC.